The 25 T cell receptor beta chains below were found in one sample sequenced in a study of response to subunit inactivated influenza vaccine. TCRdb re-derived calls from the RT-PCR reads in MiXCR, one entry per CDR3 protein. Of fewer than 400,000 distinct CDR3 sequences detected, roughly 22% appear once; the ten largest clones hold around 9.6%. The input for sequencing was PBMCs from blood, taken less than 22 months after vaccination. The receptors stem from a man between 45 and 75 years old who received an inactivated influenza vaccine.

CDR3 sequence: CATSDPNQGFDGYTF. In nucleotides, the CDR3 is TGTGCCACCAGTGATCCTAACCAGGGGTTCGATGGCTACACCTTC. V usage is TRBV24-1 and J usage is TRBJ1-2; TRBD1 might be the D (6 bases). Germline-derived CDR1 and CDR2 are KGHDR and SFDVKD. V was cut by 3 bases and J by 6 bases, with 16 bases left in between. The CDR3 sequence is 15 residues long.

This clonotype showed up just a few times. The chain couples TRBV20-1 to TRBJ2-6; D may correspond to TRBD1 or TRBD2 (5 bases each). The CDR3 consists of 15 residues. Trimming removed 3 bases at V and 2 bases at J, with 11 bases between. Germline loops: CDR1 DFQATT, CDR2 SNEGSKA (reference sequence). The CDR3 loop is CSARGTETGANVLTF. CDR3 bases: TGCAGTGCTAGGGGGACGGAGACTGGGGCCAACGTCCTGACTTTC.

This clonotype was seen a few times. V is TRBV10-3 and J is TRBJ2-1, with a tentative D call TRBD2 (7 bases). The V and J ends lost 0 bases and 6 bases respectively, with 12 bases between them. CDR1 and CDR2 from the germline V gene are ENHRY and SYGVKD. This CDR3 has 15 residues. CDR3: CAISESGGGRNEQFF. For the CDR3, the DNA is TGTGCCATCAGTGAGTCAGGCGGGGGCCGCAATGAGCAGTTCTTC.

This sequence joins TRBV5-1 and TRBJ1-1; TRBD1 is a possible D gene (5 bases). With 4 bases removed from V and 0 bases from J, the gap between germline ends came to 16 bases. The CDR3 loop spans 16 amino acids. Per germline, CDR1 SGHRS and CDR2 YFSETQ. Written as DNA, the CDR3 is TGCGCCAGCAGCCCCTTTAGGGGATCCATGAACACTGAAGCTTTCTTT. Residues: CASSPFRGSMNTEAFF.

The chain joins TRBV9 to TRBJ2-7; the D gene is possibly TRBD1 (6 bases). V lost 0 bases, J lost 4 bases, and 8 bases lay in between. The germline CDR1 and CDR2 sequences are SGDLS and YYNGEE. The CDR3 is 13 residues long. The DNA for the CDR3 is TGTGCCAGCAGCGTAGAACAGGGTTACGAGCAGTACTTC. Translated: CASSVEQGYEQYF.

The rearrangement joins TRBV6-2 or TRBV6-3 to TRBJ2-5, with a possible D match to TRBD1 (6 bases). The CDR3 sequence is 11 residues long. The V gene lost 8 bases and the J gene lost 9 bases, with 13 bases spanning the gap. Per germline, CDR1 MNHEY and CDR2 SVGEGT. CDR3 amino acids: CASRNQGSQYF. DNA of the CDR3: TGTGCCAGCCGGAACCAGGGGTCCCAGTACTTC.

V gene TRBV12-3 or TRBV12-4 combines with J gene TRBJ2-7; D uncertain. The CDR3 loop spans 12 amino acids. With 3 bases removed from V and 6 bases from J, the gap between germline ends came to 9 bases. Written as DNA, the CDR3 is TGTGCCAGCAGTTTCACGTCCGCCGAGCAGTACTTC. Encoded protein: CASSFTSAEQYF.

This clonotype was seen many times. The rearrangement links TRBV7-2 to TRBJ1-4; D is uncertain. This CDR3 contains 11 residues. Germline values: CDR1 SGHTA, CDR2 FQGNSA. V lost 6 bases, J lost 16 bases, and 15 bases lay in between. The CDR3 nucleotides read TGTGCCAGCAGGCAACTTTACGAGGGGTTTTTT. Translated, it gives CASRQLYEGFF.

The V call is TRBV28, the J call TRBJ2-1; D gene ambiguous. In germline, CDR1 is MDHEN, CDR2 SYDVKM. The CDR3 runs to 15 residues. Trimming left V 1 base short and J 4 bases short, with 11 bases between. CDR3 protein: CASSLFSDIYNEQFF. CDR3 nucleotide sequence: TGTGCCAGCAGTTTATTTTCAGATATTTACAATGAGCAGTTCTTC.

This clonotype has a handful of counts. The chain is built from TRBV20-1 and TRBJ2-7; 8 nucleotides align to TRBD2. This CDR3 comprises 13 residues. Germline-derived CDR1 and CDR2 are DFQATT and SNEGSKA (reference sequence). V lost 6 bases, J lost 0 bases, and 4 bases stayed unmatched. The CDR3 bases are TGCAGTGCCGGGGGGGCTGCCTCCTACGAGCAGTACTTC. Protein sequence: CSAGGAASYEQYF.

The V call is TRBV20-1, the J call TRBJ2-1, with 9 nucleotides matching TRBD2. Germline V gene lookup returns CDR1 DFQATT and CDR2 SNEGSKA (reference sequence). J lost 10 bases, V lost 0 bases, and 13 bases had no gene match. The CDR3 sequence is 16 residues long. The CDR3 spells CSARERGGRAMKEQFF. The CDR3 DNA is TGCAGTGCTAGAGAACGGGGCGGGAGGGCCATGAAGGAGCAGTTCTTC.

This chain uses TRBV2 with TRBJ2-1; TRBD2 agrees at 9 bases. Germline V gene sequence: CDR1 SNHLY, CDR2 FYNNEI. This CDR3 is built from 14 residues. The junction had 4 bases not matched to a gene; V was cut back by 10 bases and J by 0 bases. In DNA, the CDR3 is TGTGCCAACCCGCGGGAGGGCTCCTACAATGAGCAGTTCTTC. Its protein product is CANPREGSYNEQFF.

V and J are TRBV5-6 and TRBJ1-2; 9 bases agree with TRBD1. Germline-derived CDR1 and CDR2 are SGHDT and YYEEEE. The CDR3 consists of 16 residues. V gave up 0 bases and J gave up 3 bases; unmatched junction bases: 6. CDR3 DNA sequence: TGTGCCAGCAGCTTGGCCCGGACAGGGGTAGACTATGGCTACACCTTC. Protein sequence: CASSLARTGVDYGYTF.

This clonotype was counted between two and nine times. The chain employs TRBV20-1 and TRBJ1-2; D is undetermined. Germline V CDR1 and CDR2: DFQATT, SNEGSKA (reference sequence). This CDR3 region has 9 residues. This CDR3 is CSVPYGYTF. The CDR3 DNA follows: TGCAGCGTCCCCTATGGCTACACCTTC.

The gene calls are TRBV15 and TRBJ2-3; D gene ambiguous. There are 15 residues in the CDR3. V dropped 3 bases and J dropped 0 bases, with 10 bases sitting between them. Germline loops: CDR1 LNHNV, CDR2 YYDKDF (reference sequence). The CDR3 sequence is CATSRRYRSTDTQYF. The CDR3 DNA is TGTGCCACCAGCAGGAGGTATAGGAGCACAGATACGCAGTATTTT.

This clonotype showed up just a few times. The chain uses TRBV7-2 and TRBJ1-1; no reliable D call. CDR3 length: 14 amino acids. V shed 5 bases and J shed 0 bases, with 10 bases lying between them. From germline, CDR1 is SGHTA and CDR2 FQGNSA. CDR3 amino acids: CASSPQVMNTEAFF. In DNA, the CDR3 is TGTGCCAGCAGCCCTCAGGTGATGAACACTGAAGCTTTCTTT.

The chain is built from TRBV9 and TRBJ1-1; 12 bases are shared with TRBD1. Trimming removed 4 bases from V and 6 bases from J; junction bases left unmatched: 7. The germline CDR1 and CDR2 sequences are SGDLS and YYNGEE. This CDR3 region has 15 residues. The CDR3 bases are TGTGCCAGCAGCCACCGGGGACAGGGGGCGGCTGAAGCTTTCTTT. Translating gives CASSHRGQGAAEAFF.

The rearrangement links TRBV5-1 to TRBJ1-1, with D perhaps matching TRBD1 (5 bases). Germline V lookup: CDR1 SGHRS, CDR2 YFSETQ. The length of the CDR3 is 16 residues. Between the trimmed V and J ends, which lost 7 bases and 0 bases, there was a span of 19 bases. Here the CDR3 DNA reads TGCGCCAGCCACAGATTGGAGGGGTTAATGAACACTGAAGCTTTCTTT. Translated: CASHRLEGLMNTEAFF.

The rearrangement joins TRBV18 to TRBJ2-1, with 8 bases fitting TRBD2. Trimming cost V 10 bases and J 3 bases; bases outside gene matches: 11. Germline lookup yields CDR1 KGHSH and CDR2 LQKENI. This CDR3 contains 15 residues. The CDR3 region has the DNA TGTGCCACCAAAGGTAGCGGGACTATCTACAATGAGCAGTTCTTC. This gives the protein CATKGSGTIYNEQFF.

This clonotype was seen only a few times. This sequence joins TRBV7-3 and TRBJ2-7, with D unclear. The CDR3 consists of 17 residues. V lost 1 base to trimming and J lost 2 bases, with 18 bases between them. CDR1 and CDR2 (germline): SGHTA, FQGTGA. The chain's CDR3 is CASSLIPLGRSPYEQYF. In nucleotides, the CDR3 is TGTGCCAGCAGCTTAATACCCCTGGGTAGGTCCCCCTACGAGCAGTACTTC. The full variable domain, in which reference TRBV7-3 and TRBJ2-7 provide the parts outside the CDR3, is GAGVSQTPSNKVTEKGKYVELRCDPISGHTALYWYRQSLGQGPEFLIYFQGTGAADDSGLPNDRFFAVRPEGSVSTLKIQRTERGDSAVYLCASSLIPLGRSPYEQYFGPGTRLTVT.

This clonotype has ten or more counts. CDR3 amino acids: CASSQASLGPGVATNEKLFF. The CDR3 DNA reads TGCGCCAGCAGCCAAGCCTCGTTAGGCCCTGGGGTAGCAACTAATGAAAAACTGTTTTTT. The chain is built from TRBV4-3 and TRBJ1-4; D is ambiguous. V was cut by 1 base and J by 0 bases, with 21 bases left in between. The CDR3 length is 20 residues. In germline, CDR1 is LGHNA, CDR2 YSLEER.

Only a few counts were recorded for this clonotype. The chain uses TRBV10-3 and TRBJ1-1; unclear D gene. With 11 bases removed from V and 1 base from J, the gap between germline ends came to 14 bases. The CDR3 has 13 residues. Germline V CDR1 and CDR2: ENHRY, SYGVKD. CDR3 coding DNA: TGTGCCTCACAAACGCAGCGGAACACTGAAGCTTTCTTT. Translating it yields CASQTQRNTEAFF.

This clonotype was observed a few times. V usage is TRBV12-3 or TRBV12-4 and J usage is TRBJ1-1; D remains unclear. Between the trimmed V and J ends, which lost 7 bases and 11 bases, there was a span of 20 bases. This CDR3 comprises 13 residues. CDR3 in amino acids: CASKLQAGRAAFF. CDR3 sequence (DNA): TGTGCCAGCAAACTTCAGGCCGGGAGGGCGGCTTTCTTT.

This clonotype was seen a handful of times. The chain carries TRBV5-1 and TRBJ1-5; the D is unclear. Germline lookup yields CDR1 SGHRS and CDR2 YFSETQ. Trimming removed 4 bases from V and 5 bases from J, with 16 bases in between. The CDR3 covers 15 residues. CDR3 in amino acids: CASSQSGESYQPQHF. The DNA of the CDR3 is TGCGCCAGCAGCCAGTCCGGGGAGAGTTATCAGCCCCAGCATTTT.

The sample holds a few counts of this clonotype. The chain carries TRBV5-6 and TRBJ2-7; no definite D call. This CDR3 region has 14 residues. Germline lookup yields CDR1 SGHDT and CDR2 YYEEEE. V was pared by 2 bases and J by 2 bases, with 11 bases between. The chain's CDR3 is CASSLLQTAYEQYF. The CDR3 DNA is TGTGCCAGCAGCTTACTGCAGACCGCCTACGAGCAGTACTTC.